These 17 T cell receptor beta chains came from one sample sequenced in a study of CDR3 diversity in severe acne. TCRdb independently ran MiXCR on the PCR reads; one entry per CDR3 protein. The top ten hold approximately 15% of the sample, which has 65,000 to 95,000 distinct CDR3 sequences, 45% to 60% seen once. Sequencing was done on a sample of blood. Receptors originate from a male donor in good health, without acne.

The chain uses TRBV5-1 and TRBJ1-2, with 9 bases matching TRBD1. Trimming removed 4 bases from V and 2 bases from J; junction bases left unmatched: 6. Per the germline V gene, CDR1 is SGHRS and CDR2 is YFSETQ. This CDR3 has 15 residues. DNA of the CDR3: TGCGCCAGCAGCGAACCGACAGGGGGGAACTATGGCTACACCTTC. Amino acids: CASSEPTGGNYGYTF.

The V call is TRBV20-1, the J call TRBJ2-7; perhaps TRBD2 as D (5 bases). V lost 6 bases and J 2 bases, leaving 17 bases between the germline ends. Germline V gives CDR1 DFQATT, CDR2 SNEGSKA (reference sequence). The length of the CDR3 is 14 residues. CDR3 sequence: CSASGREAPYEQYF. CDR3 bases: TGCAGTGCCAGCGGACGGGAAGCCCCCTACGAGCAGTACTTC.

V usage is TRBV2 and J usage is TRBJ2-5; 7 positions match TRBD1. Trimming cost V 7 bases and J 2 bases; bases outside gene matches: 7. Germline loops: CDR1 SNHLY, CDR2 FYNNEI. The CDR3 has 14 residues. The CDR3 nucleotides read TGTGCCAGCACCCTTAGGGACAGTCAAGAGACCCAGTACTTC. Protein sequence: CASTLRDSQETQYF.

The chain is built from TRBV7-2 and TRBJ2-1; 8 positions agree with TRBD2. J lost 7 bases, V lost 2 bases, and 4 bases had no gene match. The CDR3 extends over 14 amino acids. Germline lookup yields CDR1 SGHTA and CDR2 FQGNSA. The CDR3 here is CASSLSGGPNEQFF. CDR3 DNA: TGTGCCAGCAGCTTATCGGGAGGGCCGAATGAGCAGTTCTTC.

J is TRBJ2-7 and V is TRBV2, with TRBD2 identical over 8 bases. Germline CDR1 and CDR2: SNHLY and FYNNEI. Trimming removed 6 bases from V and 3 bases from J; junction bases left unmatched: 10. The CDR3 sequence is 15 residues long. CDR3 region: CASSASGSGHYEQYF. The CDR3 nucleotides are TGTGCCAGCAGCGCAAGCGGGAGTGGCCACTACGAGCAGTACTTC.

In this sample, this clonotype turned up many times. This chain connects TRBV7-9 to TRBJ1-1, with D unresolved. Germline V gene sequence: CDR1 SEHNR, CDR2 FQNEAQ (reference sequence). The CDR3 is 13 residues long. Trimming left V 0 bases short and J 8 bases short, with 10 bases between. CDR3 sequence reads: CASSLAIGGEAFF. The CDR3 nucleotides are TGTGCCAGCAGCTTAGCGATAGGAGGAGAAGCTTTCTTT.

This clonotype was observed a few times. The chain uses TRBV4-2 and TRBJ2-7; TRBD1 matches 9 bases. V lost 0 bases, J lost 5 bases, and 8 bases stayed unmatched. Germline V gives CDR1 LGHNA, CDR2 YNFKEQ. There are 16 residues in the CDR3. The CDR3 DNA reads TGTGCCAGCAGCCAAGATCCCGGACAGGGGAGCAACGAGCAGTACTTC. Its protein product is CASSQDPGQGSNEQYF.

The chain combines TRBV4-2 with TRBJ1-5, with TRBD1 as a possible D gene (5 bases). The V end lost 9 bases, the J end lost 7 bases, and 10 bases lay between the germline ends. This CDR3 contains 11 residues. From germline, CDR1 is LGHNA and CDR2 YNFKEQ. The CDR3 nucleotides are TGTGCCAGTCTCCCAGGGCAGCCCCAGCATTTT. Protein: CASLPGQPQHF.

The chain's CDR3 is CSAFREITDTQYF. The CDR3 DNA follows: TGCAGTGCCTTTCGGGAGATCACAGATACGCAGTATTTT. The rearrangement links TRBV20-1 to TRBJ2-3; TRBD2 might be the D (6 bases). Trimming cost V 6 bases and J 2 bases, with 12 bases left between them. Germline V CDR1 and CDR2: DFQATT, SNEGSKA (reference sequence). The CDR3 runs 13 residues.

Turning to this clonotype: Given a much more abundant clone one base away, this may be a read error. This chain connects TRBV15 to TRBJ1-4; D call uncertain. CDR1 and CDR2 (germline): LNHNV, YYDKDF (reference sequence). The CDR3 runs 13 residues. The CDR3 reads CATSWGTNEKLLF. CDR3 nucleotide sequence: TGTGCCACCAGCTGGGGAACTAATGAAAAACTGCTTTTT.

This clonotype was recorded a few times. The chain is built from TRBV7-9 and TRBJ1-1; the match to TRBD1 covers 10 bases. Trimming removed 3 bases from V and 1 base from J; junction bases left unmatched: 5. This CDR3 is built from 16 residues. Germline values: CDR1 SEHNR, CDR2 FQNEAQ (reference sequence). The CDR3: CASSLYDRGQNTEAFF. The CDR3 DNA reads TGTGCCAGCAGCTTGTATGACAGGGGGCAGAACACTGAAGCTTTCTTT.

In nucleotides, the CDR3 is TGTGCCAGCAGTGTCCGGGACAGGGAAGCCGGGGAGCTGTTTTTT. It encodes CASSVRDREAGELFF. J is TRBJ2-2 and V is TRBV28; TRBD1 matches at 9 bases. CDR3 length: 15 amino acids. V lost 5 bases to trimming and J lost 6 bases; unmatched junction nucleotides: 7. Germline V gives CDR1 MDHEN, CDR2 SYDVKM.

The chain carries TRBV25-1 and TRBJ1-1; no clear D. Germline V gene data show CDR1 as MGHDK and CDR2 as SYGVNS. Trimming left V 3 bases short and J 7 bases short, with 12 bases between. The CDR3 has 13 amino acids. The CDR3 DNA reads as TGTGCCAGCAGTGACCCTCAAAGGGTTGAAGCTTTCTTT. Protein sequence: CASSDPQRVEAFF.

The chain has TRBV5-5 and TRBJ1-5; 7 bases map to TRBD1. The germline V gene has CDR1 SGHKS and CDR2 YYEKEE (reference sequence). This CDR3 region has 15 residues. V lost 2 bases and J lost 2; bases outside the gene matches: 4. Written as DNA, the CDR3 is TGTGCCAGCAGCTTAGACAGGGACCGCAATCAGCCCCAGCATTTT. It specifies CASSLDRDRNQPQHF. Drawing the rest from reference TRBV5-5 and TRBJ1-5, the complete variable domain is DAGVTQSPTHLIKTRGQQVTLRCSPISGHKSVSWYQQVLGQGPQFIFQYYEKEERGRGNFPDRFSARQFPNYSSELNVNALLLGDSALYLCASSLDRDRNQPQHFGDGTRLSIL.

The chain carries TRBV20-1 and TRBJ2-5; 10 bases agree with TRBD1. CDR1 is DFQATT and CDR2 is SNEGSKA in the germline V gene (reference sequence). This CDR3 has 13 residues. V lost 6 bases to trimming and J lost 7 bases; unmatched junction nucleotides: 8. The DNA for the CDR3 is TGCAGTGCCGGGACAGGGGACTCAGGGACCCAGTACTTC. Translated: CSAGTGDSGTQYF.

This chain joins TRBV7-9 and TRBJ1-4; D is unclear. Germline CDR1 SEHNR, CDR2 FQNEAQ (reference sequence). The CDR3 is 15 amino acids. Trimming left V 5 bases short and J 5 bases short, with 15 bases between. CDR3 loop: CASSGGEAQNEKLFF. CDR3 nucleotide sequence: TGTGCCAGCAGCGGTGGGGAGGCACAGAATGAAAAACTGTTTTTT.

This clonotype was counted once. The chain uses TRBV20-1 and TRBJ2-7; 7 bases match TRBD1. The CDR3 totals 14 residues. The V segment lost 2 bases and the J segment 2 bases; nucleotides outside the gene matches: 6. Germline CDR1 DFQATT, CDR2 SNEGSKA (reference sequence). CDR3 residues: CSARRQGMAYEQYF. The CDR3 nucleotides are TGCAGTGCTAGAAGACAGGGAATGGCCTACGAGCAGTACTTC.